This section outlines one T cell receptor beta chain sequence together with its context. Many counts were recorded for this clonotype. It lacks a known antigen. One base away there is no much larger clone; base qualities are not given. The entry originates in a study of T cells in Graves' hyperthyroidism and ophthalmopathy (dated by TCRdb to about 2019). Regarding the complete study: Peripheral blood samples were taken at initial diagnosis, before any treatment was given. To identify distinguishing TCR V-J signatures, a discovery cohort of 100 patients was used, comprising 43 with Graves' ophthalmopathy and some 60 with stable Graves' hyperthyroidism. Prospective prediction of ophthalmopathy was tested in an independent validation cohort of under 20 hyperthyroidism patients and some 17 patients who later progressed to ophthalmopathy. The 100 or so discovery patients were divided at random into training and test sets in a 7:3 ratio. Thyroid tissue and blood T-cell repertoires from more than 5 Graves' hyperthyroidism patients were also compared in the study. After blood sampling, hyperthyroidism patients were treated with methimazole at a starting dose of 30 mg daily, and ophthalmopathy patients were treated with high-dose intravenous methylprednisolone. The paper describes TCR Vbeta CDR3 sequencing of about 140 peripheral blood samples, made up of some 40 ophthalmopathy patients, over 70 hyperthyroidism patients and 17 progressor patients. Overall results and qualifications from the work: In validation, the model predicted progression to ophthalmopathy a median of roughly 6.5 months before onset, with roughly 70% sensitivity and 72.22% specificity. Most expanded thyroid clonotypes (frequency above 0.001) were also found in blood, which suggests that blood repertoires may mirror thyroid immune responses. No statistical method was used to set the sample size in advance, and investigators knew the group allocation. Ophthalmopathy was separated from stable hyperthyroidism by a 13 V-J signature model, with over 85% sensitivity and about 81% specificity obtained in cross-validation and 80%/75% obtained in testing.

Ophthalmopathy patients had moderately to severely active disease, Clinical Activity Score of at least 3, NOSPECS grade of at least 4, and duration under 3 months. Patients with uncontrolled infections, other autoimmune diseases, pregnancy or lactation were excluded. Diagnoses relied on clinical symptoms, serum thyroxine and TRAb, thyroid ultrasound and orbital computed tomography. PBMCs were isolated from about 10 ml of fresh peripheral blood by Ficoll-Paque density gradient centrifugation. Total RNA was extracted using Trizol reagent, and RNA quality was assessed on an Agilent 2100 Bioanalyzer. The TCR beta CDR3 regions were amplified from RNA transcripts. For the first round of RT-PCR on the TCR CDR3, the HTBI primer set was used together with the Qiagen OneStep RT-PCR kit. Libraries were constructed in a second round of multiplex PCR, after which size selection and purification were performed. The libraries were sequenced on an Illumina HiSeq2000 using paired-end 100 bp reads. From the authors' description of their analysis: SOAPnuke was used to process the raw data, with reads discarded if the reads contained adapters or uncalled bases, had a mean Phred below 15, or lacked an exact constant-primer or identifier match. COPE v1.2.5 was used to merge the high-quality paired reads, and each unique nucleotide sequence was defined as a clonotype. MiTCR v1.1 was used to align clonotypes to the IMGT TRBV, TRBD and TRBJ reference segments. Analysis was restricted to V-J combinations with a frequency above 0.0001, which covered roughly 99% of repertoires. The TCS score was defined as F50 (clonal expansion) divided by E x V (chaos), with BLOSUM62-based TCRdist calculated between CDR3 peptides within each V-J. Welch's t-statistics and random forest reduced 514 V-J features to 13, which were used in a naive Bayes classifier (R e1071). The public reads were run again by TCRdb, first through fastp at Q25 and then through MiXCR, and only productive beta chains were kept. All rows with the same CDR3 protein become a single entry with the most common DNA and genes. The authors' filters were not applied to this entry. A total of 250,000 to 350,000 distinct CDR3 sequences appear in this sample, approximately 20% of them only once. Clones ranked in the top ten supply approximately 60% of the sample.

CDR1 and CDR2, per the germline V gene, are SGDLS and YYNGEE. Inclusive of the bounding cysteine and phenylalanine, the CDR3 is 12 residues long. The entry retains the CDR3 DNA only, 36 bases that are in frame from base 1. V is shortened by 4 bases, J by 5 bases, and the region joining them spans 9 bases. The clonotype originates from a man aged 30-40 years with Graves' ophthalmopathy. The sequencing input was blood. The chain was built from TRBV9 and TRBJ2-5, with the D gene uncertain. The nucleotide sequence reads as follows: TGTGCCAGCAGCCCAAACTACGAGACCCAGTACTTC. The translation is CASSPNYETQYF.